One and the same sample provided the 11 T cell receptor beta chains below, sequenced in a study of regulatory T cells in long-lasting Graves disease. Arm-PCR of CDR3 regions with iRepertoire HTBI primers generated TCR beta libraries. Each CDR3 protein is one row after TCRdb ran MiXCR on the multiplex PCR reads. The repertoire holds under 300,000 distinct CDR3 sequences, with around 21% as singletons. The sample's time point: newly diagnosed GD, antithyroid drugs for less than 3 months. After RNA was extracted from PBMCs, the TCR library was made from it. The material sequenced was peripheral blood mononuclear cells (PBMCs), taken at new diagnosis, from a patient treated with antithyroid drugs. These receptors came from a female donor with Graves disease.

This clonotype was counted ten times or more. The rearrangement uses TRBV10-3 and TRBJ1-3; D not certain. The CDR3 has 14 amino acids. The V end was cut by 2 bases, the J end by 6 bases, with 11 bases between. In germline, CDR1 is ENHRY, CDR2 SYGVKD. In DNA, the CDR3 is TGTGCCATCAGTGAGGAGAGGGTGGCAAACACCATATATTTT. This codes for CAISEERVANTIYF.

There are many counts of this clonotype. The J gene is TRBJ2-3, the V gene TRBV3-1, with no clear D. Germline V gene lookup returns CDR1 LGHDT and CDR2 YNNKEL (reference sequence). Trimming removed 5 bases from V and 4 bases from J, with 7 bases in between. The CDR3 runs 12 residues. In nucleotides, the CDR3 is TGTGCCAGCAGCTCACGGCCAGATACGCAGTATTTT. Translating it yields CASSSRPDTQYF.

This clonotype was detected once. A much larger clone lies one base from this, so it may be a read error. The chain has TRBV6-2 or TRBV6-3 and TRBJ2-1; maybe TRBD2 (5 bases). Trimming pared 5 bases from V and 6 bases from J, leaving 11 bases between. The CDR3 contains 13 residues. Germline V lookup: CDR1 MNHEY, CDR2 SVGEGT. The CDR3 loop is CASSRTQANEQFF. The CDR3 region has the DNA TGTGCCAGCAGTAGGACTCAAGCCAATGAGCAGTTCTTC.

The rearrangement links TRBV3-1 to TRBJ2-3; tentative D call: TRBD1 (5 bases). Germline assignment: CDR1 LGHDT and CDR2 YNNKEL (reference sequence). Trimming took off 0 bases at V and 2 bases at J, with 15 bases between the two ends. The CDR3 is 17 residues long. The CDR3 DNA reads TGTGCCAGCAGCCAAGATACCGTATGGGGCCCCACAGATACGCAGTATTTT. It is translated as CASSQDTVWGPTDTQYF.

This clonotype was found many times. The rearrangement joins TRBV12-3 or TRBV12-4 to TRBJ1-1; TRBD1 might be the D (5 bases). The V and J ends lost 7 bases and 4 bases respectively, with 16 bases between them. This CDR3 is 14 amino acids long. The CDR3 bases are TGTGCCAGCACCCCGAGCTGGGGGGGCACTGAAGCTTTCTTT. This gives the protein CASTPSWGGTEAFF.

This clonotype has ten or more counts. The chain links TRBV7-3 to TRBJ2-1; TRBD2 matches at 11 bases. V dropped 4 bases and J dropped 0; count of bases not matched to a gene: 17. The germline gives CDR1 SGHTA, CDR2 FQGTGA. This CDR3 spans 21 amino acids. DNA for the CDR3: TGTGCCAGCAGCTCCTCCTGGGGCCTAGCGGGGGGCTCTAGCTCCTACAATGAGCAGTTCTTC. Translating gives CASSSSWGLAGGSSSYNEQFF.

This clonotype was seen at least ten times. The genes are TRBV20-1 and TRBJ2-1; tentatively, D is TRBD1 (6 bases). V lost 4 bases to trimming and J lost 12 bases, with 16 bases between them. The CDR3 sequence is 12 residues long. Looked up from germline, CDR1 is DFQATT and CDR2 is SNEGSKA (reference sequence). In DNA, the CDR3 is TGCAGTGCTAACCTTGGGGGCCCGGGGCAGTTCTTC. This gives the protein CSANLGGPGQFF.

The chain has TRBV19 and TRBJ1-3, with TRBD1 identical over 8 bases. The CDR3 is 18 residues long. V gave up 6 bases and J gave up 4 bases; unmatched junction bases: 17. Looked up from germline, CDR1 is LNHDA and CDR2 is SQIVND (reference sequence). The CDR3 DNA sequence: TGTGCCAGTAGACTCCCTTCTTCCCAGGGGGCGAAAGGAAACACCATATATTTT. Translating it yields CASRLPSSQGAKGNTIYF.

CDR3 coding DNA: TGTGCCAGCAGCTTAGCGGGAGCCTACGAGCAGTTCTTC. Encoded protein: CASSLAGAYEQFF. The chain joins TRBV7-2 to TRBJ2-1; a weak D match, TRBD2 (5 bases). Trimming took 0 bases from V and 10 from J, leaving 10 bases between them. This CDR3 is 13 amino acids long. Germline lookup yields CDR1 SGHTA and CDR2 FQGNSA.

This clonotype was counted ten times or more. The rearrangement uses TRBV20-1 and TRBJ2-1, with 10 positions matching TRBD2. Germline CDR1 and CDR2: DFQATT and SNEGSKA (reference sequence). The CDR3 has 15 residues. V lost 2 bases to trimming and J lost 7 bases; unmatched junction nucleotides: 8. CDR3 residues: CSARPLAGDANEQFF. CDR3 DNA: TGCAGTGCTAGACCTCTAGCGGGAGACGCGAATGAGCAGTTCTTC.

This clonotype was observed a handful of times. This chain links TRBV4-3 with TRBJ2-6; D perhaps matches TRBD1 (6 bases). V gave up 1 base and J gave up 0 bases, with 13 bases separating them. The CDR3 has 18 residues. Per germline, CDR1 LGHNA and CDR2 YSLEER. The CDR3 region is CASSQAQDSNSGANVLTF. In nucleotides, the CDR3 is TGCGCCAGCAGCCAAGCTCAGGACAGCAACTCTGGGGCCAACGTCCTGACTTTC.